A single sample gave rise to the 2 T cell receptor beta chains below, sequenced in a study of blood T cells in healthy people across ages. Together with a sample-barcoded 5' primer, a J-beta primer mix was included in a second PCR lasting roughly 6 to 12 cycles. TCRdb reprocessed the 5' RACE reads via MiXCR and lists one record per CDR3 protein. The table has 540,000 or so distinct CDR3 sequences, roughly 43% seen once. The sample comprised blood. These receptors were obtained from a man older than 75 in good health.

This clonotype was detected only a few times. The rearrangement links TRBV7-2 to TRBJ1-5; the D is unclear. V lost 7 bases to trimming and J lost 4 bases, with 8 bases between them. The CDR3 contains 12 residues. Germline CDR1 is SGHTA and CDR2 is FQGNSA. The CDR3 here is CASKGVNQPQHF. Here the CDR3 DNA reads TGTGCCAGCAAGGGTGTAAATCAGCCCCAGCATTTT.

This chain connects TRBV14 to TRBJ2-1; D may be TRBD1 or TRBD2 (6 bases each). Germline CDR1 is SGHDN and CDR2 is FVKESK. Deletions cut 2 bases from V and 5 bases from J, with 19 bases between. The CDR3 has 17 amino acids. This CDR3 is CASSQTVGGLFNNEQFF. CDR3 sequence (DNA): TGTGCCAGCAGCCAAACAGTGGGGGGCCTCTTTAACAATGAGCAGTTCTTC.